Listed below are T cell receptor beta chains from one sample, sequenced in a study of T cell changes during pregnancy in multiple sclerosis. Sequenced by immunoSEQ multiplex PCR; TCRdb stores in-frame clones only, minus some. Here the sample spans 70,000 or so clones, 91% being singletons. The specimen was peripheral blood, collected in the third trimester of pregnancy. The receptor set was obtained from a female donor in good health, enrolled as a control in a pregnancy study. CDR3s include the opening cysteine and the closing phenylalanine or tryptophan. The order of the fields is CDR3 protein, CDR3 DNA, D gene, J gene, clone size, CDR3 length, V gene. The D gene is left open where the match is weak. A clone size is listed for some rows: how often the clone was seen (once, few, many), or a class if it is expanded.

CASLLAAYTDTQYF	TGTGCCAGCCTACTAGCGGCATACACAGATACGCAGTATTTT	TRBD2	TRBJ2-3	-	14	TRBV6-1
CASSILAGGYGYTF	TGTGCCAGTAGTATATTGGCAGGGGGCTATGGCTACACCTTC	TRBD1	TRBJ1-2	-	14	TRBV19
CASSHTSNYEQFF	TGTGCCAGCAGCCATACTAGTAACTATGAGCAGTTCTTC	-	TRBJ2-1	-	13	TRBV5-4
CAWSVARVGQPQHF	TGTGCCTGGAGTGTAGCCAGGGTAGGCCAGCCCCAGCATTTT	-	TRBJ1-5	-	14	TRBV30
CASSLTVWSNQPQHF	TGTGCCAGCAGTCTGACAGTGTGGAGCAATCAGCCCCAGCATTTT	-	TRBJ1-5	once	15	TRBV28
CASGVKRVYF	TGTGCCAGCGGTGTGAAGAGGGTTTACTTC	-	TRBJ2-5	-	10	TRBV27
CASSLRPTGTGANVLTF	TGTGCCAGCAGTCTCCGGCCGACAGGGACTGGGGCCAACGTCCTGACTTTC	TRBD1	TRBJ2-6	-	17	TRBV27
CASSSLASGGVFNTQYF	TGCGCCAGCAGCTCCCTCGCTAGCGGGGGGGTCTTTAATACGCAGTATTTT	TRBD2	TRBJ2-3	-	17	TRBV5-1
CASSLFLAGGTTDTQYF	TGTGCCAGCAGCTTGTTCCTAGCGGGGGGAACCACAGATACGCAGTATTTT	TRBD2	TRBJ2-3	-	17	TRBV5-6
CASSLGRTSGTPYEQYF	TGTGCCAGCAGCTTAGGACGGACTAGCGGAACCCCCTACGAGCAGTACTTC	TRBD2	TRBJ2-7	-	17	TRBV7-8
CASIKQTSGRGEQYF	TGTGCCAGCATCAAGCAGACTAGCGGGAGGGGAGAGCAGTACTTC	TRBD2	TRBJ2-7	-	15	TRBV28
CASSLAQGMNTEAFF	TGTGCCAGCAGCTTAGCGCAGGGGATGAACACTGAAGCTTTCTTT	-	TRBJ1-1	-	15	TRBV7-2
CASSRRSSGTDTQYF	TGTGCCAGCAGCAGGAGGTCTAGCGGCACAGATACGCAGTATTTT	-	TRBJ2-3	-	15	TRBV5-6
CASSIVGLQETQYF	TGTGCCAGTAGTATAGTAGGACTCCAAGAGACCCAGTACTTC	-	TRBJ2-5	-	14	TRBV19
CASTLTGFSYNEQFF	TGTGCCAGCACCTTAACGGGTTTTAGCTACAATGAGCAGTTCTTC	-	TRBJ2-1	-	15	TRBV7-2
CASSSTGVANEKLFF	TGTGCCAGCAGCTCCACAGGGGTGGCTAATGAAAAACTGTTTTTT	TRBD1	TRBJ1-4	-	15	TRBV7-2
CASRLGLAFQAEDTQYF	TGTGCAAGTCGCTTAGGCCTAGCGTTCCAAGCCGAAGATACGCAGTATTTT	-	TRBJ2-3	-	17	TRBV12-2
CASRREGTGGYLYGYTF	TGTGCCAGTCGGAGGGAGGGGACAGGGGGCTACCTCTATGGCTACACCTTC	TRBD1	TRBJ1-2	-	17	TRBV19
CASQGGQGNTEAFF	TGTGCCAGCCAGGGGGGACAGGGGAACACTGAAGCTTTCTTT	TRBD1	TRBJ1-1	-	14	TRBV6-1
CASSSGGNEKLFF	TGCGCCAGCAGCTCCGGGGGTAATGAAAAACTGTTTTTT	-	TRBJ1-4	once	13	TRBV5-1
CATSTVQGASYEQYF	TGTGCCACCAGCACGGTACAGGGGGCTTCGTACGAGCAGTACTTC	TRBD1	TRBJ2-7	-	15	TRBV15